The 4 T cell receptor beta chains given below trace back to one sample, sequenced in a study of regulatory T cells in long-lasting Graves disease (dated by TCRdb to the early 2020s). Receptors were amplified or captured by multiplex PCR. Sequencer: Illumina HiSeq 4000. TCR beta libraries were built with iRepertoire HTBI primers and Arm-PCR amplification of CDR3 regions. TCRdb handled the public reads itself, with Q25 trimming in fastp and clone calling in MiXCR, and kept productive beta chains. Rows with one shared CDR3 protein collapse into an entry with the most common genes and DNA. This sample has about 220,000 distinct CDR3 sequences in its table, and approximately 18% of those were observed once. 10% to 15% of the sample belongs to the ten largest clones. In light of the paper, this sample's time point label describes: newly diagnosed GD, antithyroid drugs for less than 3 months. RNA was extracted from PBMCs in TRIzol for both TCR sequencing and RNA sequencing.

Another study also made use of these data, one on T cells in Graves' hyperthyroidism and ophthalmopathy.

The sample in question was peripheral blood mononuclear cells (PBMCs), obtained at new diagnosis, from a patient treated with antithyroid drugs. The source is a woman aged 25 to 39 with Graves disease. Donor details come from another sample of the same person, matched by shared clones.

This clonotype was recorded at least ten times. The rearrangement uses TRBV6-4 and TRBJ2-7, with TRBD1 identical over 7 bases. The germline CDR1 and CDR2 sequences are MRHNA and SNTAGT. The CDR3 contains 16 residues. With V trimmed by 6 bases and J by 2 bases, 13 bases remained unmatched. CDR3 region: CASSPITGDLTYEQYF. As DNA, the CDR3 is TGTGCCAGCAGCCCTATTACAGGGGACCTAACCTACGAGCAGTACTTC.

This clonotype appeared many times. CDR3 sequence: CASSSRGKNTEAFF. Here the CDR3 DNA reads TGTGCCAGCAGTTCCAGGGGAAAGAACACTGAAGCTTTCTTT. The genes are TRBV6-2 or TRBV6-3 and TRBJ1-1; a weak D match, TRBD1 (6 bases). Germline CDR1 is MNHEY and CDR2 is SVGEGT. Trimming cost V 4 bases and J 1 base, with 10 bases left between them. The CDR3 covers 14 residues.

The chain employs TRBV7-9 and TRBJ1-2; D unresolved. There are 13 residues in the CDR3. Germline-derived CDR1 and CDR2 are SEHNR and FQNEAQ (reference sequence). Trimming pared 5 bases from V and 4 bases from J, leaving 11 bases between. The CDR3 is CASSAEAVYGYTF. As DNA, the CDR3 is TGTGCCAGCAGCGCCGAAGCCGTCTATGGCTACACCTTC.

This clonotype came up a few times. This chain uses TRBV6-1 with TRBJ1-4, with a possible D match to TRBD1 (5 bases). Trimming pared 6 bases from V and 4 bases from J, leaving 12 bases between. CDR3 length equals 14 residues. CDR1 and CDR2 from the germline V gene are MNHNS and SASEGT. For the CDR3, the DNA is TGTGCCAGCAGGCGGACACTCGTTAATGAAAAACTGTTTTTT. It translates to CASRRTLVNEKLFF.